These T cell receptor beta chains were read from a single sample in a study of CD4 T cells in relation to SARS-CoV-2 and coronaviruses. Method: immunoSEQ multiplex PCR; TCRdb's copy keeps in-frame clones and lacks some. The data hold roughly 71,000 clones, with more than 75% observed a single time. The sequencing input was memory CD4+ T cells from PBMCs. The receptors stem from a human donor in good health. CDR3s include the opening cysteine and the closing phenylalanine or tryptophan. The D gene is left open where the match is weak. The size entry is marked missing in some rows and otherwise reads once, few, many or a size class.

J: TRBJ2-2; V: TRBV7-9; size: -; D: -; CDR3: CASSQLLNTGELFF; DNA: TGTGCCAGCAGCCAACTACTGAACACCGGGGAGCTGTTTTTT
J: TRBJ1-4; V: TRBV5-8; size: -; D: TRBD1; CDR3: CASSEGQRGNEKLFF; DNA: TGTGCCAGCAGCGAGGGACAGCGGGGTAATGAAAAACTGTTTTTT
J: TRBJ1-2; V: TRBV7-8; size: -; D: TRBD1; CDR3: CASSLNRGQYGYTF; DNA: TGTGCCAGCAGTCTTAACAGGGGGCAATATGGCTACACCTTC
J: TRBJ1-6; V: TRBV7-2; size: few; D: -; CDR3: CASSLDLVNLHF; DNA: TGTGCCAGCAGCTTAGACCTAGTCAACCTCCACTTT
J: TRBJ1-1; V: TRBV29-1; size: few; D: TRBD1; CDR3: CSGGGQAAEAFF; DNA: TGCAGCGGGGGGGGACAGGCGGCTGAAGCTTTCTTT
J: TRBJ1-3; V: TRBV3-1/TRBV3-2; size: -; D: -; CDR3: CASSGWGPDTIYF; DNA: TGTGCCAGCAGCGGCTGGGGTCCGGACACCATATATTTT
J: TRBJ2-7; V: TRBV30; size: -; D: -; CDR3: CAWGGAPYEQYF; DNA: TGTGCCTGGGGGGGGGCCCCCTACGAGCAGTACTTC
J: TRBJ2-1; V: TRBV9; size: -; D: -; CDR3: CASSAVNSYNEQFF; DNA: TGTGCCAGCAGCGCCGTTAACTCCTACAATGAGCAGTTCTTC
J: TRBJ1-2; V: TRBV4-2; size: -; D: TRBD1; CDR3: CASSPSAETGLANYGYTF; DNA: TGTGCCAGCAGCCCATCAGCCGAGACAGGGTTAGCTAACTATGGCTACACCTTC
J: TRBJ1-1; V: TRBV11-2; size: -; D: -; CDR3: CASSLVGRNTEAFF; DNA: TGTGCCAGCAGCTTAGTGGGCAGGAACACTGAAGCTTTCTTT
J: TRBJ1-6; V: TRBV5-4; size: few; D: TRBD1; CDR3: CASSLREGGQGNSPLHF; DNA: TGTGCCAGCAGCTTGCGGGAAGGGGGACAGGGAAATTCACCCCTCCACTTT
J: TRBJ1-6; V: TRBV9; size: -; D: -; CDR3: CASSVGAGLDNSPLHF; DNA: TGTGCCAGCAGCGTTGGGGCCGGGCTGGATAATTCACCCCTCCACTTT
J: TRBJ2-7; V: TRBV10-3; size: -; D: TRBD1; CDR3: CAISLTGGISYEQYF; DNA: TGTGCCATCAGCCTGACAGGGGGTATCTCCTACGAGCAGTACTTC
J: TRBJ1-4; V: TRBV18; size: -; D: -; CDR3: CASSPFQGDEKLFF; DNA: TGTGCCAGCTCACCATTTCAAGGGGATGAAAAACTGTTTTTT
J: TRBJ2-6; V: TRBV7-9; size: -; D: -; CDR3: CASSLRTGLGSGANVLTF; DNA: TGTGCCAGCAGCTTAAGAACAGGGTTGGGATCTGGGGCCAACGTCCTGACTTTC
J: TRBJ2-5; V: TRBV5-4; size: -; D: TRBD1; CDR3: CASSLEGARTQYF; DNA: TGTGCCAGCAGCTTAGAGGGGGCGCGGACCCAGTACTTC
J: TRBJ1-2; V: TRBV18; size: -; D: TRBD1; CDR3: CASHLGGLAGGYTF; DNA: TGTGCCAGCCACTTAGGGGGCCTGGCTGGGGGCTACACCTTC
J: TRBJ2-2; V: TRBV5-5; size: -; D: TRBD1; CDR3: CASSPTGVFTGELFF; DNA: TGTGCCAGCAGTCCCACAGGGGTTTTCACCGGGGAGCTGTTTTTT
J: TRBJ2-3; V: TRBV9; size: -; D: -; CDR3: CASSGTQYF; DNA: TGTGCCAGCAGTGGCACGCAGTATTTT
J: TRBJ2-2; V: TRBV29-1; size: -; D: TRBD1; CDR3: CSGLTGGSTDTGELFF; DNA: TGCAGCGGCCTGACAGGGGGTTCAACCGACACCGGGGAGCTGTTTTTT
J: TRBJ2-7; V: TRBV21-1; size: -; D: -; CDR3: CASTKRGGMGEQYF; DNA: TGTGCCAGCACCAAGCGGGGGGGAATGGGGGAGCAGTACTTC
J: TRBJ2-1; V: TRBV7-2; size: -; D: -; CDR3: CASSLAFLAADNEQFF; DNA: TGTGCCAGCAGCTTAGCGTTTTTAGCGGCAGACAATGAGCAGTTCTTC
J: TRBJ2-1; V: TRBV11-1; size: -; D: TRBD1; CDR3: CASSSGTGVYNEQFF; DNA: TGTGCCAGCAGCTCAGGGACAGGGGTCTACAATGAGCAGTTCTTC
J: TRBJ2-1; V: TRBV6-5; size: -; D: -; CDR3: CASSYPGGRSYNEQFF; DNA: TGTGCCAGCAGTTACCCTGGGGGGCGCTCCTACAATGAGCAGTTCTTC
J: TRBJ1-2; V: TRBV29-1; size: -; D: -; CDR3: CSVGGDGYTF; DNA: TGCAGCGTTGGTGGTGATGGCTACACCTTC
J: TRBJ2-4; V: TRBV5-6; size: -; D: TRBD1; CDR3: CASSPTGRAKNIQYF; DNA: TGTGCCAGCAGCCCGACAGGGCGCGCCAAAAACATTCAGTACTTC
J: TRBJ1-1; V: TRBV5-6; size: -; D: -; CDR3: CASSLKQGSGNTEAFF; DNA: TGTGCCAGCAGCTTGAAGCAGGGAAGCGGGAACACTGAAGCTTTCTTT
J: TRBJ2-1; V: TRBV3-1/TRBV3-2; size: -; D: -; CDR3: CASSQVVRDEQFF; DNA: TGTGCCAGCAGCCAAGTCGTTAGGGATGAGCAGTTCTTC
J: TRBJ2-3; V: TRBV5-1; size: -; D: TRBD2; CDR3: CASSLGLAGGDTQYF; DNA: TGCGCCAGCAGCCTCGGACTAGCGGGTGGGGATACGCAGTATTTT
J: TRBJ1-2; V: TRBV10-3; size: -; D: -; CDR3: CAISPGLGANYGYTF; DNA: TGTGCCATCAGCCCAGGGTTAGGAGCCAACTATGGCTACACCTTC
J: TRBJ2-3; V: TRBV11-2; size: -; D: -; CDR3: CASSLEGGHDTQYF; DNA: TGTGCCAGCAGCTTGGAGGGGGGGCACGATACGCAGTATTTT
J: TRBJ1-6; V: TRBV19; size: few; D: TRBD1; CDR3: CASSMGQGDSPLHF; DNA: TGTGCCAGTAGTATGGGACAGGGCGATTCACCCCTCCACTTT
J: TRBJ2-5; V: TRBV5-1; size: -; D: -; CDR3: CASSGDQETQYF; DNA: TGCGCCAGCAGCGGGGACCAGGAGACCCAGTACTTC
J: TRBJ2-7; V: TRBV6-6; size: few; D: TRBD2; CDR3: CASSYQGGNEQYF; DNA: TGTGCCAGCAGTTACCAGGGAGGGAATGAGCAGTACTTC
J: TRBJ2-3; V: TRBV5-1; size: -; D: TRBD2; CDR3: CASSSTSGSTDTQYF; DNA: TGCGCCAGCAGCTCGACTAGCGGGAGCACAGATACGCAGTATTTT
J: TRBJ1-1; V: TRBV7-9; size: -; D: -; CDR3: CASSLEWPLGTEAFF; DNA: TGTGCCAGCAGCTTAGAATGGCCCTTGGGCACTGAAGCTTTCTTT
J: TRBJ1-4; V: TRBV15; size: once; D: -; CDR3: CATSRDIQGGEKLFF; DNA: TGTGCCACCAGCAGAGATATACAGGGCGGGGAAAAACTGTTTTTT
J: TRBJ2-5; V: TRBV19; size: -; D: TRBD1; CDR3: CASSPGQGAQETQYF; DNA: TGTGCCAGTAGTCCGGGACAGGGTGCACAAGAGACCCAGTACTTC
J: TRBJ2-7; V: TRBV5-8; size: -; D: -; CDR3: CASSSDRTYEQYF; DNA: TGTGCCAGCAGCTCGGACAGAACCTACGAGCAGTACTTC
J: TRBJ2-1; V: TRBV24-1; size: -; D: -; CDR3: CATSDLWDGHNEQFF; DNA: TGTGCCACCAGTGATTTATGGGACGGTCACAATGAGCAGTTCTTC
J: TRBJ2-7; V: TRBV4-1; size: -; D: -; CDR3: CASRRDRQALPHEQYF; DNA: TGCGCCAGCAGACGTGATAGACAGGCCCTTCCTCACGAGCAGTACTTC
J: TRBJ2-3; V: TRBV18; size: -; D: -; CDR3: CASSRSPGAGVADTQYF; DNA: TGTGCCAGCTCGCGTTCCCCCGGGGCAGGGGTGGCAGATACGCAGTATTTT
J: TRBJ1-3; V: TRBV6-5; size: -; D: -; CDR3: CASSPFQGAGNTIYF; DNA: TGTGCCAGCAGCCCCTTCCAAGGGGCTGGAAACACCATATATTTT
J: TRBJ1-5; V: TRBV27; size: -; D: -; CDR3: CASSFNRYQPQHF; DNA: TGTGCCAGCAGTTTTAATAGGTACCAGCCCCAGCATTTT
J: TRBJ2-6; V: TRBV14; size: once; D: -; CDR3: CASSQDVREGAGANVLTF; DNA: TGTGCCAGCAGCCAAGATGTCAGGGAGGGGGCTGGGGCCAACGTCCTGACTTTC
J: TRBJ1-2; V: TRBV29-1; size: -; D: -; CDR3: CSVDPGYTF; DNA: TGCAGCGTTGATCCTGGCTACACCTTC
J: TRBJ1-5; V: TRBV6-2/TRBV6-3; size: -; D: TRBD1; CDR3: CASSYPSGQRSNQPQHF; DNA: TGTGCCAGCAGTTACCCTTCGGGACAGCGTAGCAATCAGCCCCAGCATTTT